This T cell receptor beta chain was sequenced in a study of Ad26.COV2.S vaccination and SARS-CoV-2 variants. The CDR3 has 16 residues. V gave up 4 bases and J gave up 6 bases, with 19 bases separating them. The germline V gene encodes CDR1 LGHNA and CDR2 YNFKEQ. General study findings and limits: Whether participants received vaccine or placebo, their non-spike TCR breadth was similar. Individuals receiving vaccine had higher spike-specific TCR breadth than placebo recipients did.

Produced via immunoSEQ multiplex PCR; TCRdb's table is partial and in-frame only. The sample yields about 460,000 clones, about nine tenths seen once. Sample treatment: some 19 received Ad26.COV2.S at low or high dose, single or two shots; 5 received placebo; per-sample allocation not given. Material that was analyzed had been drawn on day 63 after the first vaccine or placebo injection. About this clone itself: Antigen unknown.

This chain links TRBV4-2 with TRBJ2-1; D may be TRBD1 or TRBD2 (5 bases each). Sequences were derived from peripheral blood, sampled in a trial of Ad26.COV2.S vaccine versus placebo. This clonotype was obtained from a person between 18 and 60 years old who received the Ad26.COV2.S COVID-19 vaccine or a placebo. The CDR3 loop is CASSPSPPRDVNEQFF. Written as DNA, the CDR3 is TGTGCCAGCAGCCCCTCCCCCCCCAGGGACGTCAATGAGCAGTTCTTC.